This TCR beta chain was found in a study of T-cell memory formation after mild COVID-19. The CDR3 runs 16 residues. The V gene lost 0 bases and the J gene lost 6 bases, with 16 bases spanning the gap. CDR1 MNHEY and CDR2 SVGAGI come from the germline V gene. Remarks on this clonotype: Its specificity is not known.

Findings and caveats of the study: Clones contracting day 15 to 85 were balanced CD4/CD8; later expanders leaned CD4+.

5'RACE with constant-segment primers built TCRalpha and TCRbeta cDNA libraries with UMIs. TCRdb used MiXCR to reprocess the 5' RACE reads, holding one entry per CDR3 protein. The sample contains approximately 210,000 distinct CDR3 sequences, around 30% of which appear only once. The rearrangement links TRBV6-5 to TRBJ2-3, with D maybe TRBD2 (5 bases). Sequenced sample: PBMCs or a T cell subset sorted from them (not recorded which). The TCR comes from an adult woman who had mild COVID-19 (a few samples of this study predate the infection). Cell type and time point are not known. The CDR3 DNA reads TGTGCCAGCAGTTACTCGAGGGCAGGAGCCAGGGATACGCAGTATTTT. It encodes CASSYSRAGARDTQYF.